Listed below are T cell receptor beta chains from one sample, sequenced in a study of early T cells in non-severe SARS-CoV-2 infection. TCRdb processed the 5' RACE reads anew with MiXCR; each CDR3 protein has one entry. Here the sample spans more than 55,000 distinct CDR3 sequences, approximately 12% being singletons. Material: whole blood. The source is an adult who was a healthcare worker with PCR-confirmed SARS-CoV-2 infection or an uninfected control (not recorded which). Each CDR3 is given with its conserved first and last residue. The order of the fields is V gene, D gene, J gene, clone size, CDR3 protein, CDR3 DNA. D genes are given only for firm matches. Where a row states a size, it is once, few, many or the class of an expanded clone; other rows omit it.

v_gene: TRBV3-2; d_gene: NA; j_gene: TRBJ2-7; abundance: NA; CDR3aa: CASSLSGDPYEQYF; CDR3nt: TGTGCCAGCAGCCTTAGCGGGGATCCCTACGAGCAGTACTTC
v_gene: TRBV29-1; d_gene: NA; j_gene: TRBJ2-3; abundance: NA; CDR3aa: CSVDFLGRSTDTQYF; CDR3nt: TGCAGCGTTGATTTCCTAGGGAGGAGCACAGATACGCAGTATTTT
v_gene: TRBV10-2; d_gene: NA; j_gene: TRBJ1-2; abundance: NA; CDR3aa: CAISDDRNYGYTF; CDR3nt: TGCGCCATCTCGGATGACAGGAACTATGGCTACACCTTC
v_gene: TRBV7-6; d_gene: TRBD2; j_gene: TRBJ2-3; abundance: NA; CDR3aa: CASSSLTSGGFTDTQYF; CDR3nt: TGTGCCAGCAGCTCCCTCACTAGCGGGGGTTTCACAGATACGCAGTATTTT
v_gene: TRBV6-2/TRBV6-3; d_gene: NA; j_gene: TRBJ2-7; abundance: few; CDR3aa: CASSYGRPGQPNYEQYF; CDR3nt: TGTGCCAGCAGTTACGGTCGACCCGGGCAGCCAAACTACGAGCAGTACTTC
v_gene: TRBV2; d_gene: NA; j_gene: TRBJ2-3; abundance: NA; CDR3aa: CASSGEGGADTQYF; CDR3nt: TGTGCCAGCAGTGGCGAAGGAGGGGCAGATACGCAGTATTTT
v_gene: TRBV7-9; d_gene: NA; j_gene: TRBJ1-4; abundance: NA; CDR3aa: CASSSKLTGRGNEKLFF; CDR3nt: TGTGCCAGCAGCTCCAAACTTACAGGGCGGGGTAATGAAAAACTGTTTTTT
v_gene: TRBV2; d_gene: NA; j_gene: TRBJ2-3; abundance: NA; CDR3aa: CGSDTQYF; CDR3nt: TGTGGTTCAGATACGCAGTATTTT
v_gene: TRBV2; d_gene: TRBD1; j_gene: TRBJ1-5; abundance: many; CDR3aa: CASSARDRVQPQHF; CDR3nt: TGTGCCAGCAGTGCCAGGGACAGGGTCCAGCCCCAGCATTTT
v_gene: TRBV3-1; d_gene: TRBD1; j_gene: TRBJ1-2; abundance: many; CDR3aa: CASSSTSTGRRYGYTF; CDR3nt: TGTGCCAGCAGCTCCACCTCGACAGGGCGTCGGTATGGCTACACCTTC
v_gene: TRBV21-1; d_gene: NA; j_gene: TRBJ1-5; abundance: many; CDR3aa: CASSKQRLGQPQHF; CDR3nt: TGTGCCAGCAGCAAACAAAGGTTGGGTCAGCCCCAGCATTTT
v_gene: TRBV18; d_gene: NA; j_gene: TRBJ2-7; abundance: few; CDR3aa: CASSPPAPAYEQYF; CDR3nt: TGTGCCAGCTCACCACCCGCACCGGCCTACGAGCAGTACTTC
v_gene: TRBV19; d_gene: NA; j_gene: TRBJ2-1; abundance: many; CDR3aa: CASSHGPLGAASSYNEQFF; CDR3nt: TGTGCCAGTAGTCATGGGCCCTTAGGAGCGGCCAGCTCCTACAATGAGCAGTTCTTC
v_gene: TRBV11-2; d_gene: TRBD1; j_gene: TRBJ2-7; abundance: many; CDR3aa: CASSRGTGGYEQYF; CDR3nt: TGTGCCAGCAGCAGGGGGACAGGGGGCTACGAGCAGTACTTC
v_gene: TRBV5-4; d_gene: TRBD1; j_gene: TRBJ2-2; abundance: NA; CDR3aa: CASSVGGGQTNTGELFF; CDR3nt: TGTGCCAGCAGCGTTGGTGGGGGACAGACGAACACCGGGGAGCTGTTTTTT
v_gene: TRBV11-3; d_gene: TRBD1; j_gene: TRBJ2-7; abundance: many; CDR3aa: CASSSGTGGYEQYF; CDR3nt: TGTGCCAGCAGCTCCGGGACAGGGGGATACGAGCAGTACTTC
v_gene: TRBV21-1; d_gene: NA; j_gene: TRBJ1-5; abundance: few; CDR3aa: CASSHGTGRMPQHF; CDR3nt: TGTGCCAGCAGCCACGGGACAGGGAGGATGCCCCAGCATTTT
v_gene: TRBV7-2; d_gene: TRBD2; j_gene: TRBJ2-3; abundance: NA; CDR3aa: CASSLGAGVITDTQYF; CDR3nt: TGTGCCAGCAGCTTAGGGGCGGGGGTGATCACAGATACGCAGTATTTT
v_gene: TRBV2; d_gene: TRBD2; j_gene: TRBJ2-3; abundance: few; CDR3aa: CASRRGLAGGSDTQYF; CDR3nt: TGTGCCAGCAGGAGGGGACTAGCGGGGGGATCGGATACGCAGTATTTT
v_gene: TRBV19; d_gene: NA; j_gene: TRBJ2-1; abundance: NA; CDR3aa: CASSMRVPPSYNEQFF; CDR3nt: TGTGCCAGTAGTATGAGAGTACCTCCTTCCTACAATGAGCAGTTCTTC
v_gene: TRBV19; d_gene: TRBD1; j_gene: TRBJ1-5; abundance: few; CDR3aa: CASSSPGTVDSNQPQHF; CDR3nt: TGTGCCAGTAGTTCCCCTGGGACAGTCGATAGCAATCAGCCCCAGCATTTT
v_gene: TRBV20-1; d_gene: NA; j_gene: TRBJ2-3; abundance: NA; CDR3aa: CSARAQPSTDTQYF; CDR3nt: TGCAGTGCTAGAGCACAGCCTAGCACAGATACGCAGTATTTT
v_gene: TRBV20-1; d_gene: NA; j_gene: TRBJ2-2; abundance: few; CDR3aa: CSAMGPWAGSTGELFF; CDR3nt: TGCAGTGCTATGGGTCCCTGGGCGGGGAGCACCGGGGAGCTGTTTTTT
v_gene: TRBV6-4; d_gene: NA; j_gene: TRBJ2-5; abundance: NA; CDR3aa: CASSPRGGQETQYF; CDR3nt: TGTGCCAGCAGTCCCAGAGGGGGCCAAGAGACCCAGTACTTC
v_gene: TRBV14; d_gene: NA; j_gene: TRBJ2-5; abundance: NA; CDR3aa: CASSQDLGETQYF; CDR3nt: TGTGCCAGCAGCCAAGATCTCGGGGAGACCCAGTACTTC
v_gene: TRBV5-6; d_gene: NA; j_gene: TRBJ1-5; abundance: NA; CDR3aa: CASSSTGVYSNQPQHF; CDR3nt: TGTGCCAGCAGCTCGACAGGCGTCTATAGCAATCAGCCCCAGCATTTT
v_gene: TRBV7-2; d_gene: TRBD2; j_gene: TRBJ2-2; abundance: many; CDR3aa: CASSLGLAGFAGELFF; CDR3nt: TGTGCCAGCAGCTTGGGACTAGCGGGGTTTGCCGGGGAGCTGTTTTTT
v_gene: TRBV20-1; d_gene: NA; j_gene: TRBJ2-3; abundance: NA; CDR3aa: CSASRDGGTDTQYF; CDR3nt: TGCAGTGCTAGCCGGGACGGCGGCACAGATACGCAGTATTTT
v_gene: TRBV19; d_gene: NA; j_gene: TRBJ2-3; abundance: NA; CDR3aa: CASSSMGRGTDTQYF; CDR3nt: TGTGCCAGTAGTAGTATGGGCAGGGGTACAGATACGCAGTATTTT
v_gene: TRBV5-1; d_gene: NA; j_gene: TRBJ1-1; abundance: many; CDR3aa: CASSLGAGVGTEAFF; CDR3nt: TGCGCCAGCAGCTTGGGGGCCGGGGTGGGCACTGAAGCTTTCTTT
v_gene: TRBV20-1; d_gene: NA; j_gene: TRBJ2-1; abundance: many; CDR3aa: CSARDASGLRFDEQFF; CDR3nt: TGCAGTGCTAGAGATGCTTCGGGGCTTCGGTTTGATGAGCAGTTCTTC
v_gene: TRBV9; d_gene: NA; j_gene: TRBJ2-2; abundance: NA; CDR3aa: CASSVNAGELFF; CDR3nt: TGTGCCAGCAGCGTAAATGCCGGGGAGCTGTTTTTT
v_gene: TRBV11-2; d_gene: NA; j_gene: TRBJ2-7; abundance: NA; CDR3aa: CASSFWVSEAYEQYF; CDR3nt: TGTGCCAGCAGCTTCTGGGTCTCCGAGGCCTACGAGCAGTACTTC
v_gene: TRBV29-1; d_gene: TRBD2; j_gene: TRBJ2-1; abundance: NA; CDR3aa: CSIKLAGGDNEQFF; CDR3nt: TGCAGCATAAAACTAGCGGGGGGGGACAATGAGCAGTTCTTC
v_gene: TRBV27; d_gene: NA; j_gene: TRBJ2-3; abundance: few; CDR3aa: CASSTYLSGAGDTQYF; CDR3nt: TGTGCCAGCAGTACCTACCTATCGGGGGCGGGAGATACGCAGTATTTT
v_gene: TRBV6-1; d_gene: NA; j_gene: TRBJ2-2; abundance: NA; CDR3aa: CASGIRELNTGELFF; CDR3nt: TGTGCCAGCGGGATAAGGGAGCTAAACACCGGGGAGCTGTTTTTT
v_gene: TRBV28; d_gene: NA; j_gene: TRBJ1-5; abundance: many; CDR3aa: CASARDQPQHF; CDR3nt: TGTGCCAGCGCAAGGGATCAGCCCCAGCATTTT